The next 9 T cell receptor beta chains were all read from a single sample in a study of blood T cell repertoires in COVID-19. Assay used: immunoSEQ multiplex PCR; TCRdb lists only in-frame clones, some missing. The table lists hundreds of thousands of clones, roughly 80% of them singletons, with roughly 10% in the top ten. The sequenced sample consisted of peripheral blood. The receptors were gathered from a woman aged 80 or older with acute or convalescent COVID-19.

The DNA of the CDR3 is TGTGCCAGCTCCGAAACTAGCGGGAGTAAGGAGACCCAGTACTTC. Amino acids: CASSETSGSKETQYF. V is TRBV27 and J is TRBJ2-5, with 11 positions matching TRBD2. V trimming: 8 bases; J trimming: 5 bases; junction bases outside the gene matches: 10. The V gene's germline CDR1 is MNHEY and CDR2 SMNVEV (reference sequence). The CDR3 has 15 amino acids.

This clone was picked up a small number of times. This rearrangement joins TRBV6-5 to TRBJ1-2; D gene ambiguous. In germline, CDR1 is MNHEY, CDR2 SVGAGI. This CDR3 is built from 15 residues. V dropped 0 bases and J dropped 8 bases, with 16 bases sitting between them. The CDR3 loop is CASSYSNNQVWGYTF. The CDR3 region has the DNA TGTGCCAGCAGTTACTCGAATAACCAGGTCTGGGGCTACACCTTC.

This clone has only a few counts. The rearrangement joins TRBV7-2 to TRBJ1-5, with D hard to call. This CDR3 spans 15 amino acids. CDR1 and CDR2 from the germline V gene are SGHTA and FQGNSA. Trimming shortened V by 1 base and J by 0 bases, and 7 bases separated the two germline ends. The DNA for the CDR3 is TGTGCCAGCAGCTTAGAACGGGGTAGCAATCAGCCCCAGCATTTT. It codes for CASSLERGSNQPQHF.

This chain joins TRBV7-9 and TRBJ2-7, with a weak D call TRBD1 (5 bases). CDR1 is SEHNR, CDR2 FQNEAQ, per germline (reference sequence). V was trimmed by 5 bases and J by 4 bases, leaving 24 bases between them. This CDR3 has 17 amino acids. The CDR3 sequence: CASSGDRAPGALYEQYF. As DNA, the CDR3 is TGTGCCAGCAGCGGAGACCGGGCCCCTGGGGCTCTTTACGAGCAGTACTTC. Using reference TRBV7-9 and TRBJ2-7 for the parts outside the CDR3, the full variable domain is DTGVSQNPRHKITKRGQNVTFRCDPISEHNRLYWYRQTLGQGPEFLTYFQNEAQLEKSRLLSDRFSAERPKGSFSTLEIQRTEQGDSAMYLCASSGDRAPGALYEQYFGPGTRLTVT.

V and J are TRBV11-3 and TRBJ2-1; TRBD2 matches at 13 bases. Trimming removed 4 bases from V and 6 bases from J; junction bases left unmatched: 9. This CDR3 region has 17 residues. Germline V CDR1 and CDR2: SGHNT, YENEEA. The CDR3 sequence is CASSWGLAGPRVNEQFF. CDR3 bases: TGTGCCAGCAGCTGGGGACTAGCGGGGCCCAGAGTCAATGAGCAGTTCTTC.

The chain carries TRBV5-1 and TRBJ2-6; 7 bases match TRBD1. The CDR3 runs 17 residues. The J segment lost 0 bases and the V segment lost 4 bases, leaving 7 bases of the junction unmatched. Germline loops: CDR1 SGHRS, CDR2 YFSETQ. The CDR3 loop is CASSPQGINSGANVLTF. CDR3 bases: TGCGCCAGCAGCCCACAGGGGATTAACTCTGGGGCCAACGTCCTGACTTTC.

J is TRBJ1-3 and V is TRBV5-1; 10 bases fit TRBD1. Germline V CDR1 and CDR2: SGHRS, YFSETQ. The CDR3 contains 15 residues. The trim removed 4 bases at V and 2 bases at J, leaving 3 bases unmatched. The CDR3 DNA reads as TGCGCCAGCAGCGGGGGGACAGGGGCTGGAAACACCATATATTTT. This encodes CASSGGTGAGNTIYF.

This sequence joins TRBV7-2 and TRBJ2-1; 9 nucleotides line up with TRBD2. From germline, CDR1 is SGHTA and CDR2 FQGNSA. This CDR3 comprises 14 residues. With 8 bases clipped from V and 6 bases from J, the junction kept 8 bases outside the gene matches. The CDR3 DNA is TGTGCCAGCTCCCCCGGACTAGCGACCAATGAGCAGTTCTTC. Protein sequence: CASSPGLATNEQFF.

This clone was seen repeatedly, ten times or more. In DNA, the CDR3 is TGTGCCAGCAGTGTAAGACTAGCGGGAGGCACCGGGGAGCTGTTTTTT. Protein sequence: CASSVRLAGGTGELFF. The V and J genes are TRBV2 and TRBJ2-2; 13 nucleotides agree with TRBD2. The CDR3 has 16 residues. Germline V gene data show CDR1 as SNHLY and CDR2 as FYNNEI. V trimming: 4 bases; J trimming: 4 bases; junction bases outside the gene matches: 3.